A single TCR beta chain is shown here with its context. Across 20 to 25 US areas, participants ranged in age from about 18 to 90 years. Donors were grouped by their self-reported clinical history. There are 14 residues in the CDR3. V lost 5 bases and J 11 bases, leaving 19 bases between the germline ends. Germline V CDR1 and CDR2: MNHEY, SVGAGI. This entry comes from a study of blood T cell repertoires in COVID-19. Study context: Sites across the United States, Italy and Spain contributed samples from acute and convalescent COVID-19. The analysed material was cDNA or gDNA that came from T cells, B-cell-depleted T cells, or PBMCs.

Generated by immunoSEQ multiplex PCR, the TCRdb table keeps only in-frame clones and is missing some. The sample gives roughly 240,000 clones, about 87% of which show up once; around 2.6% is in the top ten. The sample taken for sequencing was PBMCs or T cells enriched from blood (not recorded which). V and J are TRBV6-5 and TRBJ1-5; TRBD1 is a possible D gene (5 bases). The receptor comes from a woman younger than 45 with acute COVID-19. This chain's CDR3 is CASSPPGYGDAQHF. CDR3 bases: TGTGCCAGCAGTCCGCCAGGGTATGGAGACGCCCAGCATTTT.